The clone carrying this TCR beta chain is medium-sized within its sample. Its antigen is as yet unknown. TCRdb recomputed calls from the multiplex PCR reads with MiXCR, one row per CDR3 protein. The table includes about 940 distinct CDR3 sequences, roughly 2.8% detected once. Study-wide findings and caveats: In terms of TCR gene usage, tumor memory CD4+ T cells clustered together with blood and lymph node memory CD4+ cells, as well as with lymph node naive CD4+ cells.

The sorted Tregs were CD4+CD25+CD127-/low cells. Material: tumor-infiltrating Tregs sorted from the breast tumor. The TCR comes from a female donor with breast cancer.

Here the CDR3 DNA reads TGTGCCAGCGGAAGGGACAGGAAAGCGGGCTACACCTTC. Translation: CASGRDRKAGYTF. The chain recombines TRBV12-3 or TRBV12-4 with TRBJ1-2; 8 positions match TRBD1. CDR3 length equals 13 residues. The ends lost 8 bases at V and 8 bases at J; junction bases unmatched: 10.